This T cell receptor beta chain derives from a study of CD8 T cells in Susac syndrome (dated by TCRdb to the late 2010s). Regarding the research as a whole: Repertoire sequencing was used to test whether CD8+ T cell activation and differentiation in Susac syndrome was antigen driven. The study compared CD8+ T cell repertoire clonality among roughly eleven healthy donors, roughly 14 Susac syndrome patients and some 16 multiple sclerosis patients.

With regard to this clonotype: The clone's antigen remains unknown. No much larger clone exists at a distance of one base, and base qualities are not known.

Including the terminal cysteine and phenylalanine, the CDR3 comprises 13 residues. Solely the CDR3 DNA is kept, with 39 bases framed from the first base. V ends up 7 bases short and J 3 bases short, with an unmatched junction base count of 4. Points the paper makes about the study in general: The number of individuals in the TCR sequencing and HLA analysis was recognized as being relatively small.

RNA was extracted with the RNeasy kit and 0.5 to 1 ug was reverse transcribed using random hexamers. The immunoSEQ multiplex PCR assay, covering 54 Vbeta and 13 Jbeta segments, was used to amplify TCR beta CDR3 regions. To correct PCR amplification bias, a synthetic template baseline was used for both primer optimization and computational correction. Per the authors' processing: Reads were annotated to V, D and J genes per IMGT and analyzed with immunoSEQ Analyzer, keeping only productive sequences. To calculate clonality, Shannon entropy was normalized by log2 of the number of productive unique sequences and then subtracted from one. Public and private clones were assessed among the 100 most prevalent clones of each patient and control. Clones were defined as Susac-specific if absent from the healthy and MS cohorts, from under 1,200 published viral clones and from other ImmuneACCESS disease sequences. TCRdb itself trimmed the public reads at Q25 with fastp, ran MiXCR and retained productive beta chains. Each CDR3 protein appears once, grouped with its most common genes and DNA. It is TCRdb's table, rather than the study itself, that gives the V and J calls and clone size. Across this sample there are 200,000 or so distinct CDR3 sequences, with 92% seen only once. The ten largest clones represent approximately 0.13% of the sample.

High-throughput TCR beta sequencing profiled peripheral blood CD8+ and CD4+ T cells from healthy donors, Susac syndrome patients and multiple sclerosis patients. Treatment-naive patients with stable or active relapsing-remitting disease fulfilling revised McDonald criteria were used as multiple sclerosis controls. Bulk CD8+ and CD4+ T cells were purified by magnetic negative isolation, whereas CD8+ TEMRA cells were enriched by FACS. Blood was collected in EDTA tubes and processed within 24 hours, with PBMCs isolated through density gradient centrifugation. PBMCs intended for TCR sequencing were cryopreserved in liquid nitrogen and were subsequently thawed in a 37 degrees C water bath. The sorted or isolated CD4+, CD8+ and CD8+ TEMRA cells had a purity of 90% or higher.

This clonotype was sampled from a human donor with multiple sclerosis. Sequenced sample: CD8+ T cells from PBMCs. Recombination connected TRBV12-3 or TRBV12-4 to TRBJ1-2, with 8 junctional bases fitting TRBD1. The DNA is TGTGCCAGCAACCCAGGGGGCGACTATGGCTACACCTTC. This codes for CASNPGGDYGYTF.